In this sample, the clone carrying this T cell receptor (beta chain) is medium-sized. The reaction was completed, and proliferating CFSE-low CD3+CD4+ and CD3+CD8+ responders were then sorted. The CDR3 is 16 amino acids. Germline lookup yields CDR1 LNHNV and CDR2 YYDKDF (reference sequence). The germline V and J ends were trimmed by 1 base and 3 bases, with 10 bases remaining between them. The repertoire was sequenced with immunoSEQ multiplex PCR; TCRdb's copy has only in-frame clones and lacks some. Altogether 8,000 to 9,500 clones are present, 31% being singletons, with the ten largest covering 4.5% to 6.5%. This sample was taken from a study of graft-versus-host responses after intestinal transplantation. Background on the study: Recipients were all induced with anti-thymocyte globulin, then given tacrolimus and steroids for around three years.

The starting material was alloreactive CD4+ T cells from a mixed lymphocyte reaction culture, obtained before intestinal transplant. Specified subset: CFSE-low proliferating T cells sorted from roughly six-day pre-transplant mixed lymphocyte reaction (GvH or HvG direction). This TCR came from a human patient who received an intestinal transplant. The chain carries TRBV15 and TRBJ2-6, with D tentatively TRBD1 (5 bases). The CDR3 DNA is TGTGCCACCAGCAGAGCAGGGTTCGGTGGGGCCAACGTCCTGACTTTC. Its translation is CATSRAGFGGANVLTF.